One and the same sample provided the 8 T cell receptor beta chains below, sequenced in a study of regulatory T cells in long-lasting Graves disease. Construction of TCR beta libraries relied on iRepertoire HTBI primers and on Arm-PCR targeting CDR3 regions. TCRdb recomputed calls from the multiplex PCR reads with MiXCR, one row per CDR3 protein. The sample holds 390,000 or so distinct CDR3 sequences, approximately 12% seen once. Time point reported: newly diagnosed GD, antithyroid drugs for less than 3 months. PBMC-extracted RNA yielded the TCR library. The same sample was also used in a study of T cells in Graves' hyperthyroidism and ophthalmopathy.

The starting material was peripheral blood mononuclear cells (PBMCs), obtained at new diagnosis, from a patient treated with antithyroid drugs. The receptors stem from a woman aged 18-29 years with Graves disease.

In this sample, this clonotype turned up many times. The chain carries TRBV7-9 and TRBJ2-7; possibly TRBD2 for D (5 bases). Germline V lookup: CDR1 SEHNR, CDR2 FQNEAQ (reference sequence). V gave up 2 bases and J gave up 1 base, with 9 bases separating them. The CDR3 consists of 14 residues. CDR3 DNA: TGTGCCAGCAGCTTACGGGGAAGGTCCTACGAGCAGTACTTC. Translating it yields CASSLRGRSYEQYF.

This clonotype was recorded once. It is likely a read error: a sequence one base away is far more abundant. This chain uses TRBV28 with TRBJ2-1, with 7 nucleotides matching TRBD2. Germline values: CDR1 MDHEN, CDR2 SYDVKM. Unmatched junction bases numbered 23, after V lost 5 bases and J lost 10 bases. The CDR3 consists of 18 residues. DNA of the CDR3: TGTGCCAGCAGTGGTCCCGCGGGAGCCTTCGTACCCTCCTACGAGCAGTTCTTC. It is translated as CASSGPAGAFVPSYEQFF.

This clonotype was seen at least ten times. The CDR3 region is CASSSVDTQYF. For the CDR3, the DNA is TGTGCCAGCAGTTCCGTAGATACGCAGTATTTT. The rearrangement links TRBV12-3 or TRBV12-4 to TRBJ2-3; no clear D. Trimming took 4 bases from V and 5 from J, leaving 4 bases between them. CDR3 length equals 11 residues.

Details on this clonotype: This likely came from a read error, as a far larger clone is one base away. The chain carries TRBV4-3 and TRBJ1-5; unclear D gene. Germline assignment: CDR1 LGHNA and CDR2 YSLEER. The CDR3 length is 15 residues. The CDR3 reads CASSQDPGTNQPRHF. The CDR3 coding sequence is TGCGCCAGCAGCCAAGATCCAGGCACCAATCAGCCCCGGCATTTT.

There are many counts of this clonotype. The chain has TRBV28 and TRBJ1-5; D remains ambiguous. This CDR3 contains 16 residues. Trimming stripped 1 base from V and 0 bases from J, with 10 bases between. CDR1 is MDHEN, CDR2 SYDVKM, per germline. DNA of the CDR3: TGTGCCAGCAGTTTATTAGTCGTCTATAGCAATCAGCCCCAGCATTTT. As protein: CASSLLVVYSNQPQHF.

In this sample, this clonotype turned up many times. V and J are TRBV13 and TRBJ2-3; D possibly corresponds to TRBD1 (6 bases). The CDR3 sequence is 16 residues long. Germline V gene sequence: CDR1 PRHDT, CDR2 FYEKMQ (reference sequence). V gave up 5 bases and J gave up 3 bases, with 18 bases separating them. The DNA for the CDR3 is TGTGCCAGCAGCCCTATGACAGGAATGAATACAGATACGCAGTATTTT. Its protein is CASSPMTGMNTDTQYF.

This clonotype came up many times. The V and J genes are TRBV27 and TRBJ2-2, with D hard to call. V lost 6 bases and J lost 3, with 8 bases in between. Germline assignment: CDR1 MNHEY and CDR2 SMNVEV (reference sequence). CDR3 size: 13 residues. CDR3 nucleotides: TGTGCCAGCAGGACCCTTGACACCGGGGAGCTGTTTTTT. Its protein is CASRTLDTGELFF.

This clonotype has a count of ten or more. The chain employs TRBV12-3 or TRBV12-4 and TRBJ2-5; no reliable D call. The CDR3 covers 14 residues. V shed 5 bases and J shed 5 bases, with 15 bases lying between them. The CDR3 region is CASSPPSRRETQYF. CDR3 sequence (DNA): TGTGCCAGCAGTCCCCCCTCAAGGCGGGAGACCCAGTACTTC.